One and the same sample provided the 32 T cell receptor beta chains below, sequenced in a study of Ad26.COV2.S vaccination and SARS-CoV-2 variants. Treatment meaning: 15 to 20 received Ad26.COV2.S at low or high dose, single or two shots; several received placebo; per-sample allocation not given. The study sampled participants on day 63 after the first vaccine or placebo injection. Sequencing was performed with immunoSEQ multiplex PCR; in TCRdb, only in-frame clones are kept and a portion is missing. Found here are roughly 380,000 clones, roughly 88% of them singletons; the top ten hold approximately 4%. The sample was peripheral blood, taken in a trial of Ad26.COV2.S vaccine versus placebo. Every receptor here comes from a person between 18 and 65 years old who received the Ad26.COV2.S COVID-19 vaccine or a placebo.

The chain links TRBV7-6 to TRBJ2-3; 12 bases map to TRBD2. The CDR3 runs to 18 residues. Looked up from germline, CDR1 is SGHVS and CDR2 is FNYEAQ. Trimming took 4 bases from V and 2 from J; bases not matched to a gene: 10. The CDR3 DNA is TGTGCCAGCAGCTCTCCCCGGGCTAGCGGGGGGGACACAGATACGCAGTATTTT. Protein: CASSSPRASGGDTDTQYF.

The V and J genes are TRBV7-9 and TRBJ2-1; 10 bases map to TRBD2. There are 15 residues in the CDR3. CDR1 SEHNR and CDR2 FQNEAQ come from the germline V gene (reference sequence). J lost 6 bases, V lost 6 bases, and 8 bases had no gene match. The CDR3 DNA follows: TGTGCCAGCAGGGAGGGAGCTAGCGGGGGCAATGAGCAGTTCTTC. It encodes CASREGASGGNEQFF. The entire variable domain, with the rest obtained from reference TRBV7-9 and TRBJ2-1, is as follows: DTGVSQNPRHKITKRGQNVTFRCDPISEHNRLYWYRQTLGQGPEFLTYFQNEAQLEKSRLLSDRFSAERPKGSFSTLEIQRTEQGDSAMYLCASREGASGGNEQFFGPGTRLTVL.

CDR3 loop: CASSSGGLPTTEAFF. The DNA of the CDR3 is TGTGCCAGCAGCTCCGGGGGCCTACCGACAACTGAAGCTTTCTTT. The chain has TRBV11-3 and TRBJ1-1; D might be TRBD1 (6 bases). This CDR3 region has 15 residues. CDR1 and CDR2 (germline): SGHNT, YENEEA. V lost 4 bases and J lost 5, with 17 bases in between.

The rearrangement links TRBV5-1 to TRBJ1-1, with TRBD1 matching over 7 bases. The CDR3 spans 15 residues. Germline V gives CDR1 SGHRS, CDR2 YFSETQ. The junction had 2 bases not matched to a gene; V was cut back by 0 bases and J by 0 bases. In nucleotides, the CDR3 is TGCGCCAGCAGCTTGGACGGACAGGTGAACACTGAAGCTTTCTTT. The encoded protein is CASSLDGQVNTEAFF.

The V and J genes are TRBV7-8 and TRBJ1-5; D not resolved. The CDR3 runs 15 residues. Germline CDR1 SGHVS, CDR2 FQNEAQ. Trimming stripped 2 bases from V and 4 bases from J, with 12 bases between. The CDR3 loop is CASSLLRSSNQPQHF. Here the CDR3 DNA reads TGTGCCAGCAGCTTACTGAGGAGCTCAAATCAGCCCCAGCATTTT.

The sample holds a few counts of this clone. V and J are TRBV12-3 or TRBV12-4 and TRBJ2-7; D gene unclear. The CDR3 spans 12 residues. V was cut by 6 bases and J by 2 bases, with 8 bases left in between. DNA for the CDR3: TGTGCCAGCAGAAGCAGTGCCTACGAGCAGTACTTC. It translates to CASRSSAYEQYF.

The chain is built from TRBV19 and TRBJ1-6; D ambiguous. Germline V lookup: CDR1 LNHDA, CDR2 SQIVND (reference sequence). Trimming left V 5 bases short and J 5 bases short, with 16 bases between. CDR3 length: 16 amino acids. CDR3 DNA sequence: TGTGCCAGTAGTCGGCGTGTGGGGATCGATAATTCACCCCTCCACTTT. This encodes CASSRRVGIDNSPLHF.

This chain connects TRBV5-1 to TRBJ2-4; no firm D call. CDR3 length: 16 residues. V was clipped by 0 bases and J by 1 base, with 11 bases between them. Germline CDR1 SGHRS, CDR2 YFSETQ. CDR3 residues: CASSLAIGEAKNIQYF. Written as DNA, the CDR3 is TGCGCCAGCAGCTTGGCCATAGGAGAGGCCAAAAACATTCAGTACTTC.

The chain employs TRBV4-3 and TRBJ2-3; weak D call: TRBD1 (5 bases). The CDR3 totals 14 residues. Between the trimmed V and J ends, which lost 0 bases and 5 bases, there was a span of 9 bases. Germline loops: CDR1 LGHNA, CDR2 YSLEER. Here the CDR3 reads CASSQDSGLDTQYF. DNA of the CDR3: TGCGCCAGCAGCCAAGATTCAGGGCTAGATACGCAGTATTTT.

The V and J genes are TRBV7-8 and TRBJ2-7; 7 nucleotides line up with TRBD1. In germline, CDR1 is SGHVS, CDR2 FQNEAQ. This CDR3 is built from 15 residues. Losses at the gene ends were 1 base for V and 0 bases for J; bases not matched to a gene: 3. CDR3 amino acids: CASSLEGQNSYEQYF. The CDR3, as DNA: TGTGCCAGCAGCTTAGAGGGACAGAACTCCTACGAGCAGTACTTC.

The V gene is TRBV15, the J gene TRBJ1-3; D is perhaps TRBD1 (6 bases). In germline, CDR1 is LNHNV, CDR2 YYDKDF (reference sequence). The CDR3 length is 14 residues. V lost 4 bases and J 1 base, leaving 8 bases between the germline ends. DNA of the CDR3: TGTGCCACCAGCAAAGGACAGTCTGGAAACACCATATATTTT. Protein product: CATSKGQSGNTIYF.

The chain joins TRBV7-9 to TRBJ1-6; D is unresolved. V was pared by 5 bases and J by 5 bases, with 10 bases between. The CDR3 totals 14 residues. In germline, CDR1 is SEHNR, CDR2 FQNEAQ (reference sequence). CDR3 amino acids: CASSRASNNSPLHF. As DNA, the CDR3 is TGTGCCAGCAGCCGGGCCTCGAATAATTCACCCCTCCACTTT.

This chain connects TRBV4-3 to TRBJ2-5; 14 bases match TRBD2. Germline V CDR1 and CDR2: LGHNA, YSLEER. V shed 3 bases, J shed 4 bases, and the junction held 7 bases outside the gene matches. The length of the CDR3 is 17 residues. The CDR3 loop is CASSQRETSGGAETQYF. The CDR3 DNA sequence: TGCGCCAGCAGCCAGAGAGAGACTAGCGGGGGGGCAGAGACCCAGTACTTC.

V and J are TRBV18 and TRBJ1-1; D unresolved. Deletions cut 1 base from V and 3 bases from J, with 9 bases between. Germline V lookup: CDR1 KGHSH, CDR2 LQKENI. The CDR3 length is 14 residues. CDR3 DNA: TGTGCCAGCTCACCACGGACCTTGGACACTGAAGCTTTCTTT. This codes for CASSPRTLDTEAFF.

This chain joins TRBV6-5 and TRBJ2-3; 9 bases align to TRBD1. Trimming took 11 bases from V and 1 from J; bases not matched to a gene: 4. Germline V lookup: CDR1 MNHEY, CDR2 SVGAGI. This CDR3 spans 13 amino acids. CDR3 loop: CAVRDRGTDTQYF. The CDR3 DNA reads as TGTGCCGTCCGGGACAGGGGCACAGATACGCAGTATTTT.

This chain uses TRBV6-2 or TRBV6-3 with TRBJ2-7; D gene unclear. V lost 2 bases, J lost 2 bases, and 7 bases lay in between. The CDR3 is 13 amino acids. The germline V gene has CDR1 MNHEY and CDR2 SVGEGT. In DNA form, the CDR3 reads TGTGCCAGCAGTTACATGGGCCCCTACGAGCAGTACTTC. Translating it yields CASSYMGPYEQYF.

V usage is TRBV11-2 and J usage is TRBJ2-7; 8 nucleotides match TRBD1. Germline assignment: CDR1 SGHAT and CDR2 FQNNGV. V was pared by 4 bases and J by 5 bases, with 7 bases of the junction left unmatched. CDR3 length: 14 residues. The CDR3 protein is CASSSRTGHDEQYF. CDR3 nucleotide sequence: TGTGCCAGCAGCTCCCGGACAGGGCACGACGAGCAGTACTTC.

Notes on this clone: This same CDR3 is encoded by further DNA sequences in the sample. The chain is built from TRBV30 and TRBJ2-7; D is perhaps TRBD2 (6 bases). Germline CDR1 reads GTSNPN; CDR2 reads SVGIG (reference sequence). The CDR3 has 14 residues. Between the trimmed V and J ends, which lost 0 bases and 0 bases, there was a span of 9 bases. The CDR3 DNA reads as TGTGCCTGGAGTGTAGGGACTGGCTCCTACGAGCAGTACTTC. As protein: CAWSVGTGSYEQYF. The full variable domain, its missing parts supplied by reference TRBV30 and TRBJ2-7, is SQTIHQWPATLVQPVGSPLSLECTVEGTSNPNLYWYRQAAGRGLQLLFYSVGIGQISSEVPQNLSASRPQDRQFILSSKKLLLSDSGFYLCAWSVGTGSYEQYFGPGTRLTVT.

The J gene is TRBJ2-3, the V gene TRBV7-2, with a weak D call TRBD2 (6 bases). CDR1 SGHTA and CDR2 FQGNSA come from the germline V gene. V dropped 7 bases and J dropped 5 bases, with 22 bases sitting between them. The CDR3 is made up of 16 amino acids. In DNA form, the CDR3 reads TGTGCCAGCACAATAAAGGCGGGGCCGTCGGGAGATACGCAGTATTTT. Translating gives CASTIKAGPSGDTQYF.

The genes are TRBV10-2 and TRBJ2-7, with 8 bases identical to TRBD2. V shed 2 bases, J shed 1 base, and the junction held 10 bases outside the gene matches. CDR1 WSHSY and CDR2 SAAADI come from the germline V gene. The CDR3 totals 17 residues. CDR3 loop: CASSEPLRGGRSYEQYF. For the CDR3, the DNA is TGCGCCAGCAGTGAGCCTCTACGGGGGGGGCGATCCTACGAGCAGTACTTC.

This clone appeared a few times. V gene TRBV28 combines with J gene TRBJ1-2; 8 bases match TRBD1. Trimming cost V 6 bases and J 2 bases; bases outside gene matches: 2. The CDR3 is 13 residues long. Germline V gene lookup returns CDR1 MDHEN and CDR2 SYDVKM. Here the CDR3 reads CASRRTGNYGYTF. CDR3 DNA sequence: TGTGCCAGCAGAAGGACAGGGAACTATGGCTACACCTTC.

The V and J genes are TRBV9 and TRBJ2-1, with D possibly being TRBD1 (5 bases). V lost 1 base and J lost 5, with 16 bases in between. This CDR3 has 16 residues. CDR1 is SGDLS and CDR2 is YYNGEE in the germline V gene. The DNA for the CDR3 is TGTGCCAGCAGCGTATCGGCCGGAGTGGGGCACAATGAGCAGTTCTTC. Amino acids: CASSVSAGVGHNEQFF.

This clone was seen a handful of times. In nucleotides, the CDR3 is TGTGCCAGCAGCTATCCCCGGGACAGGGATTCACCCCTCCACTTT. Translation gives CASSYPRDRDSPLHF. The chain uses TRBV5-6 and TRBJ1-6, with 9 bases aligning to TRBD1. The junction had 6 bases not matched to a gene; V was cut back by 3 bases and J by 8 bases. The CDR3 extends over 15 amino acids. Germline CDR1 reads SGHDT; CDR2 reads YYEEEE.

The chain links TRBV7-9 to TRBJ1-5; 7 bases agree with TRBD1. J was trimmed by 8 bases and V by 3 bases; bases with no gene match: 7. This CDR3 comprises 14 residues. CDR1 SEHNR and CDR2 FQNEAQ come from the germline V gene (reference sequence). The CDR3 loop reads CASSLDRTFEPQHF. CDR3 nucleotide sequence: TGTGCCAGCAGCTTGGACAGGACTTTCGAGCCCCAGCATTTT. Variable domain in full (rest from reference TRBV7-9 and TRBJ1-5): DTGVSQNPRHKITKRGQNVTFRCDPISEHNRLYWYRQTLGQGPEFLTYFQNEAQLEKSRLLSDRFSAERPKGSFSTLEIQRTEQGDSAMYLCASSLDRTFEPQHFGDGTRLSIL.

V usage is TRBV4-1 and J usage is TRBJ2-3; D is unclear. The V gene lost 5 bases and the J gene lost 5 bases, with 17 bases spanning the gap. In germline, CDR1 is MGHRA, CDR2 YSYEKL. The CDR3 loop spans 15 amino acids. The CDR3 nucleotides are TGCGCCAGCAGCTTAATTTGGGATCTGGGAGATACGCAGTATTTT. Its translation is CASSLIWDLGDTQYF.

CDR3 nucleotides: TGTGCCAGCAGCCAATCGCAGGGGTTGAACACTGAAGCTTTCTTT. Its translation is CASSQSQGLNTEAFF. The J gene is TRBJ1-1, the V gene TRBV3-1 (or the pseudogene TRBV3-2); a possible D gene is TRBD1 (6 bases). Trimming pared 2 bases from V and 0 bases from J, leaving 10 bases between. This CDR3 spans 15 amino acids. Per germline, CDR1 LGHDT and CDR2 YNNKEL (reference sequence).

This chain's CDR3 is CASSPTTYSNQPQHF. The CDR3 region has the DNA TGTGCCAGCAGCCCCACCACCTATAGCAATCAGCCCCAGCATTTT. The chain carries TRBV6-5 and TRBJ1-5; D gene unclear. Deletions cut 6 bases from V and 0 bases from J, with 12 bases between. The CDR3 has 15 amino acids. Germline loops: CDR1 MNHEY, CDR2 SVGAGI.

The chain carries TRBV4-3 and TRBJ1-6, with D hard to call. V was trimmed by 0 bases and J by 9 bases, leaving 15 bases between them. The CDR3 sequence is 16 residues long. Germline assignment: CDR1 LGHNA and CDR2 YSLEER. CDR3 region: CASSQDRYSRSSPLHF. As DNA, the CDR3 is TGCGCCAGCAGCCAAGATCGGTACAGCCGCAGTTCACCCCTCCACTTT.

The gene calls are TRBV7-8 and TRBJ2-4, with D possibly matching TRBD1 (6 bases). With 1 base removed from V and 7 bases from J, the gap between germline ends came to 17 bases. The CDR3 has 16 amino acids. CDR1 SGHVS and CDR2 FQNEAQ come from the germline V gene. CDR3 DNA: TGTGCCAGCAGCTTAGAGTACAGGGATGGGGTGAACATTCAGTACTTC. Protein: CASSLEYRDGVNIQYF.

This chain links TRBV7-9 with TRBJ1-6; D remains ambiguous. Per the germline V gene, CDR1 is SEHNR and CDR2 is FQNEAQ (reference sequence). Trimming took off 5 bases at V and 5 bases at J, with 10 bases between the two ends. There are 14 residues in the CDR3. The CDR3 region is CASSPNPNNSPLHF. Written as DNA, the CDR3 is TGTGCCAGCAGCCCCAATCCGAATAATTCACCCCTCCACTTT.

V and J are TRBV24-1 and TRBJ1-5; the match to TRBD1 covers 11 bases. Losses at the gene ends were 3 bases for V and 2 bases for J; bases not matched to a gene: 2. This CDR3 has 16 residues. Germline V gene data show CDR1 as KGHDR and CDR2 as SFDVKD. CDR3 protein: CATSDGTGGRNQPQHF. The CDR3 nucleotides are TGTGCCACCAGTGATGGGACAGGGGGTCGCAATCAGCCCCAGCATTTT.

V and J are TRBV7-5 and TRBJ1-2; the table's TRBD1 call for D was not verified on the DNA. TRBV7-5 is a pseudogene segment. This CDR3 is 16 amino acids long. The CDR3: CVRSLEETGSGYGYTF. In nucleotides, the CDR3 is TGTGTCAGAAGCTTAGAGGAGACAGGGTCGGGCTATGGCTACACCTTC.